These T cell receptor beta chains were read from a single sample in a study of T cells in Graves' hyperthyroidism and ophthalmopathy. One entry per CDR3 protein, called by TCRdb with MiXCR from the multiplex PCR reads. The sample lists 660,000 or so distinct CDR3 sequences; over 40% were seen once. Sequenced input: peripheral blood or thyroid tissue (not recorded which). The receptors derive from an adult man with Graves' disease, either hyperthyroidism or ophthalmopathy (not recorded which). The conserved cysteine and the conserved F or W are not part of the CDR3 here. The order of the fields is V gene, CDR3 protein.

TRBV2 ASSWGQEIAYEQY
TRBV7-8 ASSLGPGTHQETQY
TRBV7-2 ASQRYSNQPQH
TRBV20-1 SARPGQVFLLDYGYT
TRBV20-1 SASQPGQNYEQY
TRBV20-1 SAGGTGLNQPQH
TRBV10-3 ATSTDGTSLGGYT
TRBV7-9 ASSFRDRGNQPQH
TRBV2 ASEPTGAFTEAF
TRBV25-1 ASNETGLHQPQH
TRBV7-9 ASNTGGVAYEQY
TRBV7-9 ASSQGTAKTYEQY
TRBV6-6 ASRIPGGSPLH
TRBV9 ASSSTGFLDTEAF
TRBV12-3/TRBV12-4 ASSPRVWGYGYT
TRBV7-2 AWRATEDYEQY
TRBV24-1 ATSDPTGFNQPQH
TRBV6-4 ASSDSGRPGAGANVLT
TRBV12-3/TRBV12-4 ASSYPGNYGYT
TRBV29-1 SGPGTGNYGYT